These 22 T cell receptor beta chains share one sample of origin, sequenced in a study of radiation and T cells in renal cell carcinoma. Time point noted: blood 2 weeks post-SBRT. Treatment: 15 Gy SBRT to primary tumor, nephrectomy 4 weeks later. The repertoire was sequenced with immunoSEQ multiplex PCR; TCRdb's copy has only in-frame clones and lacks some. The repertoire includes over 55,000 clones, roughly 79% of them detected once, and about 7% sits in the top ten. The sample consisted of blood, taken from a patient whose treatment included radiotherapy and nephrectomy. All receptors derive from a man in his 60s with renal cell carcinoma.

The chain joins TRBV10-2 to TRBJ2-7, with unresolved D. With 6 bases removed from V and 3 bases from J, the gap between germline ends came to 6 bases. The CDR3 is made up of 11 amino acids. The germline V gene has CDR1 WSHSY and CDR2 SAAADI. The CDR3 region has the DNA TGCGCCAGCAGATCGAGCTACGAGCAGTACGTC. This encodes CASRSSYEQYV.

The table lists this clone with a few counts. The chain links TRBV13 to TRBJ2-3; 13 bases match TRBD2. Looked up from germline, CDR1 is PRHDT and CDR2 is FYEKMQ (reference sequence). V shed 6 bases, J shed 4 bases, and the junction held 16 bases outside the gene matches. The CDR3 covers 19 residues. This CDR3 reads CASSESGLAGARIPDTQYF. In DNA, the CDR3 is TGTGCCAGCAGTGAATCAGGACTAGCGGGGGCACGAATCCCAGATACGCAGTATTTT.

The V gene is TRBV7-2, the J gene TRBJ1-2; D is ambiguous. Trimming left V 1 base short and J 5 bases short, with 17 bases between. This CDR3 is 16 amino acids long. Germline lookup yields CDR1 SGHTA and CDR2 FQGNSA. CDR3 nucleotide sequence: TGTGCCAGCAGCTTAGGCCCCCCTGTTGGAGAGTATGGCTACACCTTC. It yields the protein CASSLGPPVGEYGYTF.

Note on this clone: One junction end disagrees with the germline gene, perhaps due to a read error. This chain connects TRBV7-2 to TRBJ2-7; 12 nucleotides agree with TRBD1. From germline, CDR1 is SGHTA and CDR2 FQGNSA. The CDR3 totals 13 residues. The CDR3 protein is CASSYGTGGKQCF. In nucleotides, the CDR3 is TGTGCCAGCAGCTACGGGACAGGGGGCAAGCAGTGCTTC.

This chain links TRBV19 with TRBJ2-2; tentatively, D is TRBD1 (6 bases). Germline CDR1 reads LNHDA; CDR2 reads SQIVND (reference sequence). V dropped 6 bases and J dropped 0 bases, with 11 bases sitting between them. CDR3 size: 15 residues. The CDR3 bases are TGTGCCAGTAGACCTAGGACAGCGAACACCGGGGAGCTGTTTTTT. This gives the protein CASRPRTANTGELFF.

The sample holds one count of this clone. The chain couples TRBV2 to TRBJ2-7, with 8 nucleotides matching TRBD1. The CDR3 has 14 residues. The V and J ends lost 6 bases and 2 bases, in that order; junction bases with no gene match: 6. The germline V gene has CDR1 SNHLY and CDR2 FYNNEI. The CDR3 coding sequence is TGTGCCAGCAGGGGGACAGGAGGGCCCTACGAGCAGTACTTC. Translating it yields CASRGTGGPYEQYF.

The rearrangement uses TRBV5-6 and TRBJ2-1; D perhaps matches TRBD1 (6 bases). From germline, CDR1 is SGHDT and CDR2 YYEEEE. This CDR3 region has 15 residues. V was pared by 3 bases and J by 0 bases, with 10 bases between. CDR3 region: CASSYLTGSYNEQFF. The CDR3 nucleotides are TGTGCCAGCAGCTATTTGACAGGCTCCTACAATGAGCAGTTCTTC.

V usage is TRBV5-1 and J usage is TRBJ2-3; 8 bases are shared with TRBD2. The CDR3 is 16 residues long. Germline V gene sequence: CDR1 SGHRS, CDR2 YFSETQ. The trim removed 4 bases at V and 4 bases at J, leaving 11 bases unmatched. The CDR3 DNA reads TGCGCCAGCAGCAGGGGCGGGGGCGGGGGGTCAGATACGCAGTATTTT. It encodes CASSRGGGGGSDTQYF.

This clone occurred a few times. This sequence joins TRBV5-1 and TRBJ1-1, with 7 bases identical to TRBD1. V lost 4 bases and J lost 3; bases outside the gene matches: 15. This CDR3 is built from 17 residues. Germline CDR1 is SGHRS and CDR2 is YFSETQ. The chain's CDR3 is CASSLVRTGRRDTEAFF. CDR3 nucleotides: TGCGCCAGCAGCCTGGTTCGGACAGGACGGAGGGACACTGAAGCTTTCTTT.

This clone was counted once. The chain combines TRBV6-1 with TRBJ2-6; TRBD1 matches 7 bases. The CDR3 spans 15 residues. V was clipped by 4 bases and J by 4 bases; unmatched bases: 4. The germline V gene has CDR1 MNHNS and CDR2 SASEGT. CDR3 DNA: TGTGCCAGCAGTGGAACAGGGGTGGGGGCCAACGTCCTGACTTTC. It codes for CASSGTGVGANVLTF.

This clone was seen a single time. This chain connects TRBV27 to TRBJ1-5; 8 positions agree with TRBD1. CDR1 and CDR2 (germline): MNHEY, SMNVEV (reference sequence). The CDR3 is made up of 14 amino acids. Trimming removed 4 bases from V and 6 bases from J; junction bases left unmatched: 5. The CDR3 region has the DNA TGTGCCAGCAGTTCCCAGGGGGCCGGTCAGCCCCAGCATTTT. This gives the protein CASSSQGAGQPQHF.

This chain uses TRBV6-1 with TRBJ2-1; TRBD1 or TRBD2 may be the D gene (6 bases each). The V and J ends lost 4 bases and 14 bases respectively, with 18 bases between them. Germline V lookup: CDR1 MNHNS, CDR2 SASEGT. The CDR3 totals 13 residues. CDR3 bases: TGTGCCAGCAGTGCTCAAGGGGGGCTTTGGGAGTTCTTC. This gives the protein CASSAQGGLWEFF.

This chain joins TRBV29-1 and TRBJ2-1; 9 positions agree with TRBD2. The CDR3 extends over 13 amino acids. Germline CDR1 SQVTM, CDR2 ANQGSEA. V was pared by 7 bases and J by 6 bases, with 7 bases of the junction left unmatched. The CDR3 region has the DNA TGCAGCGGGAGGACTAGCGACGGCAATGAGCAGTTCTTC. This sequence encodes CSGRTSDGNEQFF.

This sequence joins TRBV5-6 and TRBJ1-1, with 10 bases lining up with TRBD1. The V gene end was trimmed by 3 bases and the J gene end by 3 bases; junction bases not matched to a gene: 2. Germline assignment: CDR1 SGHDT and CDR2 YYEEEE. CDR3 size: 14 residues. DNA of the CDR3: TGTGCCAGCAGCTACGGGACAGGGGACACTGAAGCTTTCTTT. It is translated as CASSYGTGDTEAFF.

Only a few counts were recorded for this clone. V gene TRBV14 combines with J gene TRBJ2-3, with TRBD1 matching over 8 bases. The V and J ends lost 4 bases and 6 bases, in that order; junction bases with no gene match: 9. The CDR3 is 15 amino acids. Germline CDR1 is SGHDN and CDR2 is FVKESK. CDR3 sequence reads: CASSPLRGQADTQYF. DNA of the CDR3: TGTGCCAGCAGCCCCCTCCGGGGACAGGCGGATACGCAGTATTTT.

This chain joins TRBV4-2 and TRBJ2-5; 9 bases agree with TRBD2. CDR1 and CDR2 from the germline V gene are LGHNA and YNFKEQ. Losses at the gene ends were 0 bases for V and 5 bases for J; bases not matched to a gene: 7. The CDR3 extends over 16 amino acids. In DNA, the CDR3 is TGTGCCAGCAGCCAAGAGACTAGCGGTGTAGGCGAGACCCAGTACTTC. Its protein product is CASSQETSGVGETQYF.

In nucleotides, the CDR3 is TGCGCCAGCAGCCAAGAGGGGCAGGGGGATTACGAGCAGTACTTC. It yields the protein CASSQEGQGDYEQYF. The V gene is TRBV4-3, the J gene TRBJ2-7; 7 bases align to TRBD1. This CDR3 has 15 residues. Germline CDR1 LGHNA, CDR2 YSLEER. The junction had 6 bases not matched to a gene; V was cut back by 0 bases and J by 4 bases.

The chain recombines TRBV12-5 with TRBJ1-1, with TRBD1 as a possible D gene (5 bases). Looked up from germline, CDR1 is LGHNT and CDR2 is FRNRAP. The length of the CDR3 is 14 residues. V was clipped by 8 bases and J by 0 bases, with 13 bases between them. The CDR3 bases are TGTGCTAGTACCTCAGGGATCTTGAACACTGAAGCTTTCTTT. This gives the protein CASTSGILNTEAFF. The variable domain in full, completed from reference TRBV12-5 and TRBJ1-1, reads DARVTQTPRHKVTEMGQEVTMRCQPILGHNTVFWYRQTMMQGLELLAYFRNRAPLDDSGMPKDRFSAEMPDATLATLKIQPSEPRDSAVYFCASTSGILNTEAFFGQGTRLTVV.

The chain carries TRBV28 and TRBJ1-3; no definite D call. Trimming removed 5 bases at V and 5 bases at J, with 7 bases between. Germline lookup yields CDR1 MDHEN and CDR2 SYDVKM. The CDR3 contains 12 residues. DNA of the CDR3: TGTGCCAGCAGTCCCGAGCGAAACACCATATATTTT. Encoded protein: CASSPERNTIYF.

This sequence joins TRBV5-1 and TRBJ2-5; D gene uncertain. V was shortened by 4 bases and J by 4 bases, with 8 bases between the two germline ends. Germline lookup yields CDR1 SGHRS and CDR2 YFSETQ. The CDR3 consists of 12 residues. CDR3 sequence (DNA): TGCGCCAGCAGCGATCAAGGAGAGACCCAGTACTTC. Protein: CASSDQGETQYF.

V gene TRBV28 combines with J gene TRBJ2-7; 12 positions agree with TRBD2. Germline V gene data show CDR1 as MDHEN and CDR2 as SYDVKM. V lost 6 bases and J lost 0; bases outside the gene matches: 3. There are 15 residues in the CDR3. Here the CDR3 DNA reads TGTGCCAGCAGATCACTAGCGGGAGGCTCCTACGAGCAGTACGTC. Residues: CASRSLAGGSYEQYV.

The rearrangement links TRBV16 to TRBJ1-5; a weak D match, TRBD1 (6 bases). The CDR3 covers 15 residues. Germline values: CDR1 KGHSY, CDR2 FQNENV. V was trimmed by 3 bases and J by 0 bases, leaving 9 bases between them. Here the CDR3 reads CASSQWDNSNQPQHF. In DNA form, the CDR3 reads TGTGCCAGCAGCCAGTGGGACAATAGCAATCAGCCCCAGCATTTT.